These 8 T cell receptor beta chains were all obtained from the same sample, sequenced in a study of Graves' ophthalmopathy and Graves' hyperthyroidism. Transcripts of RNA were the source for amplifying TCR beta CDR3 regions. RT-PCR in the first round used HTBI primers; a second-round multiplex PCR followed. TCRdb itself ran the multiplex PCR reads through MiXCR, one entry per CDR3 protein. This sample has 900,000 to 1,200,000 distinct CDR3 sequences, with about two fifths found just once. Sequencing was done on a sample of peripheral blood or thyroid tissue (not recorded which). The receptors were sampled from an adult man with Graves' hyperthyroidism.

This clonotype was recorded many times. This chain joins TRBV20-1 and TRBJ1-6; 9 bases line up with TRBD1. Trimming removed 1 base from V and 18 bases from J; junction bases left unmatched: 16. The CDR3 sequence is 15 residues long. Germline-derived CDR1 and CDR2 are DFQATT and SNEGSKA (reference sequence). This CDR3 is CSARGLGGQGVFRHF. As DNA, the CDR3 is TGCAGTGCTAGAGGTCTCGGGGGACAGGGTGTATTTCGCCACTTT.

This clonotype came up a few times. This chain links TRBV2 with TRBJ1-4; perhaps TRBD1 as D (6 bases). Germline loops: CDR1 SNHLY, CDR2 FYNNEI. The length of the CDR3 is 17 residues. V was clipped by 6 bases and J by 7 bases, with 24 bases between them. In nucleotides, the CDR3 is TGTGCCAGCAGGAACCGGGGTTGGGGGGCCCGTAGTGAAAAACTGTTTTTT. The encoded protein is CASRNRGWGARSEKLFF.

This clonotype was counted a few times. The genes are TRBV29-1 and TRBJ1-2; D is ambiguous. V was shortened by 6 bases and J by 3 bases, with 8 bases between the two germline ends. Per germline, CDR1 SQVTM and CDR2 ANQGSEA. This CDR3 region has 11 residues. The CDR3, as DNA: TGCAGCGTCTATGAACACTATGGCTACACCTTC. Residues: CSVYEHYGYTF. Full variable domain (rest looked up from reference TRBV29-1 and TRBJ1-2): SAVISQKPSRDICQRGTSLTIQCQVDSQVTMMFWYRQQPGQSLTLIATANQGSEATYESGFVIDKFPISRPNLTFSTLTVSNMSPEDSSIYLCSVYEHYGYTFGSGTRLTVV.

The rearrangement links TRBV7-8 to TRBJ1-3, with 7 bases identical to TRBD1. The CDR3 sequence is 13 residues long. Germline lookup yields CDR1 SGHVS and CDR2 FQNEAQ. Trimming took 4 bases from V and 7 from J; bases not matched to a gene: 4. The chain's CDR3 is CASSSGTVNTIYF. The CDR3 bases are TGTGCCAGCAGCTCAGGGACAGTTAACACCATATATTTT.

The chain uses TRBV25-1 and TRBJ1-2; TRBD1 agrees at 8 bases. The junction had 6 bases not matched to a gene; V was cut back by 6 bases and J by 0 bases. The germline CDR1 and CDR2 sequences are MGHDK and SYGVNS. This CDR3 comprises 15 residues. CDR3 coding DNA: TGTGCCAGCAGGAAATTACAGGGGGCTAACTATGGCTACACCTTC. It specifies CASRKLQGANYGYTF.

The gene calls are TRBV24-1 and TRBJ1-5; 9 nucleotides agree with TRBD1. J was trimmed by 4 bases and V by 6 bases; bases with no gene match: 3. This CDR3 comprises 14 residues. The V gene's germline CDR1 is KGHDR and CDR2 SFDVKD. In nucleotides, the CDR3 is TGTGCCACCAGTAAACAGGGGGCGAATCAGCCCCAGCATTTT. Translating it yields CATSKQGANQPQHF.

The chain recombines TRBV7-3 with TRBJ2-5, with 8 nucleotides matching TRBD1. This CDR3 has 14 amino acids. In germline, CDR1 is SGHTA, CDR2 FQGTGA. Trimming took 5 bases from V and 8 from J; bases not matched to a gene: 10. As DNA, the CDR3 is TGTGCCAGCAGCCTCAAGACAGGGGTGTTCACCCAGTACTTC. This gives the protein CASSLKTGVFTQYF.

The table lists this clonotype with many counts. The chain couples TRBV24-1 to TRBJ2-7; D might be TRBD1 (6 bases). The CDR3 totals 14 residues. Trimming cost V 4 bases and J 7 bases, with 16 bases left between them. The germline CDR1 and CDR2 sequences are KGHDR and SFDVKD. This CDR3 reads CATSDPTGWVEQYF. The CDR3 region has the DNA TGTGCCACCAGTGACCCCACAGGGTGGGTGGAGCAGTACTTC.